Listed below are T cell receptor beta chains from one sample, sequenced in a study of graft-versus-host responses after intestinal transplantation. Sequencing was performed with immunoSEQ multiplex PCR; in TCRdb, only in-frame clones are kept and a portion is missing. The sample has about 99,000 clones; roughly 87% are singletons. What these receptors recognize is not known. Sequences were derived from unstimulated CD4+ T cells sorted from spleen or lymph node cells, sampled before intestinal transplant. These receptors originate from a human donor who received an intestinal transplant. CDR3s include the opening cysteine and the closing phenylalanine or tryptophan. D genes are given only for firm matches.

>TRBV7-3|NA|TRBJ1-3
TGTGCCAGCAGCCCTACAAGCTCTGGAAACACCATATATTTT
CASSPTSSGNTIYF
>TRBV29-1|TRBD1|TRBJ2-5
TGCAGCGTTGAAGATAGGGGACAGCAGTCCTTTTGGGGGGAGACCCAGTACTTC
CSVEDRGQQSFWGETQYF
>TRBV9|TRBD1|TRBJ2-5
TGTGCCAGCAGCGCCCGCGACAGGGTCCAAGAGACCCAGTACTTC
CASSARDRVQETQYF
>TRBV7-2|TRBD2|TRBJ2-7
TGTGCCAGCAGCCCAGGGGCTAGCGGGAGAGGCGAGCAGTACTTC
CASSPGASGRGEQYF
>TRBV27|NA|TRBJ2-3
TGTGCCAGCAGTTTCGTGCAGACAAGCACAGATACGCAGTATTTT
CASSFVQTSTDTQYF
>TRBV18|TRBD1|TRBJ2-5
TGTGCCAGCTCACGGGACAGGGAAGAGACCCAGTACTTC
CASSRDREETQYF
>TRBV5-1|NA|TRBJ2-2
TGCGCCAGCAGCCTAAATCCCGGGTTCGGGGAGCTGTTTTTT
CASSLNPGFGELFF
>TRBV6-1|NA|TRBJ2-3
TGTGCCAGCAGCATACAGGGGACTAGCACAGATACGCAGTATTTT
CASSIQGTSTDTQYF
>TRBV5-4|TRBD2|TRBJ2-1
TGTGCCAGCAGCCCAGCGGGACTAGCGGGGAATGAGCAGTTCTTC
CASSPAGLAGNEQFF
>TRBV11-2|TRBD2|TRBJ2-1
TGTGCCAGCAGCTTAGTACTGACTAGCGGGCTATACAATGAGCAGTTCTTC
CASSLVLTSGLYNEQFF
>TRBV27|TRBD1|TRBJ2-7
TGTGCCAGCAGGCGACAGGGCGTCGGCTACGAGCAGTACTTC
CASRRQGVGYEQYF